A selection of T cell receptor beta chains follows, all from one sample in a study of cytomegalovirus exposure and HLA in healthy donors. Produced via immunoSEQ multiplex PCR; TCRdb's table is partial and in-frame only. The table lists 100,000 to 150,000 clones. Specimen: PBMCs. These receptors came from a woman in her thirties or forties in good health and CMV-seronegative. CDR3s include the opening cysteine and the closing phenylalanine or tryptophan. A D gene is named only where the DNA matches it firmly.

J: TRBJ1-3; D: TRBD1; V: TRBV9; DNA: TGTGCCAGCAGCGGAAAAGGACAGGGGGCTGGAAACACCATATATTTT; CDR3: CASSGKGQGAGNTIYF
J: TRBJ2-3; D: -; V: TRBV29-1; DNA: TGCAGCGTTGCCGGGTCCCGCACAGATACGCAGTATTTT; CDR3: CSVAGSRTDTQYF
J: TRBJ2-2; D: -; V: TRBV9; DNA: TGTGCCAGCAGCGCCAAGCTATTGAACACCGGGGAGCTGTTTTTT; CDR3: CASSAKLLNTGELFF
J: TRBJ1-5; D: -; V: TRBV6-1; DNA: TGTGCCAGCAGTGAACCAGACAATCAGCCCCAGCATTTT; CDR3: CASSEPDNQPQHF
J: TRBJ2-3; D: TRBD1; V: TRBV10-3; DNA: TGTGCCATCAGTCGGACAGGGAGTAGCACAGATACGCAGTATTTT; CDR3: CAISRTGSSTDTQYF
J: TRBJ2-2; D: -; V: TRBV14; DNA: TGTGCCAGCAGCCGTCGATCGACAGGTAGCGGGGAGCTGTTTTTT; CDR3: CASSRRSTGSGELFF
J: TRBJ2-1; D: TRBD2; V: TRBV5-1; DNA: TGCGCCAGCAGCTTGGGCCTACGGGGGGTCTACAATGAGCAGTTCTTC; CDR3: CASSLGLRGVYNEQFF
J: TRBJ2-3; D: TRBD2; V: TRBV28; DNA: TGTGCCAGCAGAATTAGCGGGGGGAACACAGATACGCAGTATTTT; CDR3: CASRISGGNTDTQYF
J: TRBJ1-5; D: TRBD1; V: TRBV19; DNA: TGTGCCAGTAGACTGTGGCAGGGGGATCAGCCCCAGCATTTT; CDR3: CASRLWQGDQPQHF
J: TRBJ2-3; D: TRBD2; V: TRBV9; DNA: TGTGCCAGCAGCGTAGAGGCTCCGGAGGTAGCGGGGCCCACAGATACGCAGTATTTT; CDR3: CASSVEAPEVAGPTDTQYF
J: TRBJ2-3; D: TRBD2; V: TRBV2; DNA: TGTGCCAGCAGTGAAGCCCTGACTAGCGGGGGCCTACTTGGCACAGATACGCAGTATTTT; CDR3: CASSEALTSGGLLGTDTQYF
J: TRBJ1-5; D: -; V: TRBV28; DNA: TGTGCGACGGGGGGGGGCTCTCCTCCCCAGCATTTT; CDR3: CATGGGSPPQHF
J: TRBJ2-5; D: TRBD2; V: TRBV9; DNA: TGTGCCAGCAGCGTTAGTAGCGGGAGCCAAGAGACCCAGTACTTC; CDR3: CASSVSSGSQETQYF
J: TRBJ1-6; D: -; V: TRBV4-3; DNA: TGCGCCAGCAGCCTCTTGAATGGAGAGAATTCACCCCTCCACTTT; CDR3: CASSLLNGENSPLHF
J: TRBJ2-6; D: -; V: TRBV11-3; DNA: TGTGCCAGCAGCTTAGATGGGGCCTCTGGGGCCAACGTCCTGACTTTC; CDR3: CASSLDGASGANVLTF
J: TRBJ2-1; D: TRBD2; V: TRBV27; DNA: TGTGCCAGCAGTTTATTGACTAGCGGGGGTCCCTCTACCTACAATGAGCAGTTCTTC; CDR3: CASSLLTSGGPSTYNEQFF
J: TRBJ2-1; D: TRBD2; V: TRBV10-3; DNA: TGTGCCAACGGCGGGGGGAACAATGAGCAGTTCTTC; CDR3: CANGGGNNEQFF
J: TRBJ2-2; D: -; V: TRBV7-2; DNA: TGTGCCAGCAGCTTTGCAGGGGCGAACACCGGGGAGCTGTTTTTT; CDR3: CASSFAGANTGELFF
J: TRBJ2-2; D: -; V: TRBV4-3; DNA: TGCGCCAGCAGCCAGAGGGGGGGATACACCGGGGAGCTGTTTTTT; CDR3: CASSQRGGYTGELFF
J: TRBJ1-2; D: -; V: TRBV7-6; DNA: TGTGCCAGCAGCTCGACTACAGGGAACTATGGCTACACCTTC; CDR3: CASSSTTGNYGYTF
J: TRBJ1-1; D: -; V: TRBV7-2; DNA: TGTGCCAGCAGCTCACTTCTGAACACTGAAGCTTTCTTT; CDR3: CASSSLLNTEAFF
J: TRBJ1-2; D: -; V: TRBV7-2; DNA: TGTGCCAGCAGCTTAGCGGTGGCTGGCTACACCTTC; CDR3: CASSLAVAGYTF
J: TRBJ2-1; D: -; V: TRBV18; DNA: TGTGCCAGCTCAGGAGGACAGTTCCTCGGGGAGCAGTTCTTC; CDR3: CASSGGQFLGEQFF
J: TRBJ1-5; D: -; V: TRBV5-1; DNA: TGCGCCAGCAGCTTGGAAGGGGGGGTCAATCAGCCCCAGCATTTT; CDR3: CASSLEGGVNQPQHF
J: TRBJ2-5; D: TRBD2; V: TRBV5-1; DNA: TGCGCCAGCAGCTTGAATCCTACGGGGGGACAAGAGACCCAGTACTTC; CDR3: CASSLNPTGGQETQYF
J: TRBJ1-6; D: -; V: TRBV5-6; DNA: TGTGCCAGCAGCTCAAGGGATGGGGGCCGAGGACCCCTCCACTTT; CDR3: CASSSRDGGRGPLHF
J: TRBJ2-3; D: TRBD1; V: TRBV25-1; DNA: TGTGCCAGCAGTGAGGGGACAGCTCTCACAGATACGCAGTATTTT; CDR3: CASSEGTALTDTQYF
J: TRBJ2-3; D: -; V: TRBV7-3; DNA: TGTGCCAGCAGCTTAACAGCGGGCCAGCGCACAGATACGCAGTATTTT; CDR3: CASSLTAGQRTDTQYF
J: TRBJ2-1; D: TRBD2; V: TRBV5-4; DNA: TGTGCCAGCAGCTTAGGGACTAGCGGGGGGGGTAATGAGCAGTTCTTC; CDR3: CASSLGTSGGGNEQFF
J: TRBJ2-5; D: -; V: TRBV18; DNA: TGTGCCAGCTCACCAGAGGAGACCCAGTACTTC; CDR3: CASSPEETQYF
J: TRBJ2-2; D: -; V: TRBV12-2; DNA: TGTGCAAGTCGCATGGGACTAGCGGGGGGGCCGAACACCGGGGAGCTGTTTTTT; CDR3: CASRMGLAGGPNTGELFF
J: TRBJ2-1; D: -; V: TRBV7-9; DNA: TGTGCCAGCAGCTTAAGGGGGAGCTCCTACAATGAGCAGTTCTTC; CDR3: CASSLRGSSYNEQFF
J: TRBJ2-1; D: TRBD2; V: TRBV5-4; DNA: TGTGCCAGCAGCGGTCCCCGACTAGCGGAATACAATGAGCAGTTCTTC; CDR3: CASSGPRLAEYNEQFF
J: TRBJ2-4; D: -; V: TRBV5-1; DNA: TGCGCCAGCAGCTTGTACGGGACACCTAGTACCCTAGCCAAAAACATTCAGTACTTC; CDR3: CASSLYGTPSTLAKNIQYF
J: TRBJ1-6; D: TRBD1; V: TRBV7-8; DNA: TGTGCCAGCAGCCGCGACAGGGGATCACCCCTCCACTTT; CDR3: CASSRDRGSPLHF
J: TRBJ2-7; D: -; V: TRBV19; DNA: TGTGCCAGTAGTAAGGGACACAGAGACGAGCAGTACTTC; CDR3: CASSKGHRDEQYF
J: TRBJ2-1; D: TRBD2; V: TRBV4-3; DNA: TGCGCCAGCAGCCAAGGACTAGCGGGGAGGTACAATGAGCAGTTCTTC; CDR3: CASSQGLAGRYNEQFF
J: TRBJ1-1; D: TRBD1; V: TRBV7-6; DNA: TGTGCCAGCAGCCACGACAGGGACACTGAAGCTTTCTTT; CDR3: CASSHDRDTEAFF
J: TRBJ1-1; D: -; V: TRBV7-3; DNA: TGTGCCAGCAGCCTCACAGGGACCCTTGACACTGAAGCTTTCTTT; CDR3: CASSLTGTLDTEAFF
J: TRBJ1-2; D: -; V: TRBV19; DNA: TGTGCCAGTCAGGCCCAAAACTATGGCTACACCTTC; CDR3: CASQAQNYGYTF
J: TRBJ2-5; D: TRBD1; V: TRBV5-5; DNA: TGTGCCAGCAGCTGGGACGGACAGGGCATAGAGACCCAGTACTTC; CDR3: CASSWDGQGIETQYF
J: TRBJ1-1; D: -; V: TRBV9; DNA: TGTGCCAGCAGCGCACATCAGGGGTTGAACACTGAAGCTTTCTTT; CDR3: CASSAHQGLNTEAFF
J: TRBJ2-7; D: -; V: TRBV4-1; DNA: TGCGCCAGCAGCCAATCGCTAGTCTCCTACGAGCAGTACTTC; CDR3: CASSQSLVSYEQYF
J: TRBJ1-2; D: TRBD1; V: TRBV5-5; DNA: TGTGCCAGCAGCGCGTTGGGGACAGGGGAATATGGCTACACCTTC; CDR3: CASSALGTGEYGYTF
J: TRBJ2-3; D: TRBD2; V: TRBV10-3; DNA: TGTGCCATCAGTGACGGGACTAGAGGCACAGATACGCAGTATTTT; CDR3: CAISDGTRGTDTQYF
J: TRBJ2-3; D: TRBD2; V: TRBV6-4; DNA: TGTGCCAGCAGTCTGACTAGCGGATCAGATACGCAGTATTTT; CDR3: CASSLTSGSDTQYF
J: TRBJ1-2; D: -; V: TRBV28; DNA: TGTGCCAGCAGGGACGCCGGAGGCGGTGGCTACACCTTC; CDR3: CASRDAGGGGYTF
J: TRBJ2-1; D: TRBD2; V: TRBV7-3; DNA: TGTGCCAGCAGCCCAAAGCGGGGGGGCCGCTACAATGAGCAGTTCTTC; CDR3: CASSPKRGGRYNEQFF
J: TRBJ2-5; D: TRBD1; V: TRBV9; DNA: TGTGCCAGCAGCGTGGGACAGGGGGGTGAGACCCAGTACTTC; CDR3: CASSVGQGGETQYF
J: TRBJ2-3; D: -; V: TRBV11-3; DNA: TGTGCCAGCAGCTTAGACCGAGGCACAGATACGCAGTATTTT; CDR3: CASSLDRGTDTQYF
J: TRBJ1-5; D: TRBD1; V: TRBV18; DNA: TGTGCCAGCTCCTCTACAGGGGAGGAGCCCCAGCATTTT; CDR3: CASSSTGEEPQHF
J: TRBJ2-3; D: -; V: TRBV2; DNA: TGTGCCAGCCGAGGTTCAGATACGCAGTATTTT; CDR3: CASRGSDTQYF
J: TRBJ1-5; D: -; V: TRBV6-1; DNA: TGTGCCAGCAGTCTATCTGGGGCAGGGAATCAGCCCCAGCATTTT; CDR3: CASSLSGAGNQPQHF